A single sample is the source of the 32 T cell receptor beta chains below, sequenced in a study of beta chain features in type 1 diabetes. The isolated RNA, all of it, was reverse transcribed, so expressed TCRB transcripts were what got sequenced. Produced via immunoSEQ multiplex PCR; TCRdb's table is partial and in-frame only. This table holds hundreds of thousands of clones, about 14% found once. The material sequenced was naive CD4+ T cells from blood. All receptors come from a man between 18 and 29 years old in good health.

The chain employs TRBV2 and TRBJ1-3; possible D gene TRBD1, 5 bases. Germline loops: CDR1 SNHLY, CDR2 FYNNEI. Deletions cut 6 bases from V and 2 bases from J, with 11 bases between. The CDR3 loop spans 14 amino acids. This CDR3 is CASRLIRAGNTIYF. The DNA of the CDR3 is TGTGCCAGCAGATTGATCAGGGCTGGAAACACCATATATTTT.

This rearrangement joins TRBV6-5 to TRBJ1-1, with 9 bases lining up with TRBD1. Losses at the gene ends were 6 bases for V and 9 bases for J; bases not matched to a gene: 8. Germline loops: CDR1 MNHEY, CDR2 SVGAGI. This CDR3 contains 13 residues. This CDR3 reads CASRLPGTGKAFF. The CDR3 bases are TGTGCCAGCAGGTTACCCGGGACAGGGAAAGCTTTCTTT.

This clone turned up a few times. Other nucleotide sequences in the sample specify the same CDR3. The gene calls are TRBV7-9 and TRBJ2-3, with D unresolved. Germline CDR1 reads SEHNR; CDR2 reads FQNEAQ (reference sequence). The CDR3 length is 12 residues. V shed 6 bases and J shed 0 bases, with 4 bases lying between them. Written as DNA, the CDR3 is TGTGCCAGCAGTAGGAGCACAGATACGCAGTATTTT. This codes for CASSRSTDTQYF.

This clone was seen more than once but under ten times. The CDR3 loop is CARDIDGNTIYF. The DNA of the CDR3 is TGTGCCAGAGACATAGATGGAAACACCATATATTTT. The chain carries TRBV21-1 and TRBJ1-3; TRBD1, the table's D call, lacks a check against the DNA. TRBV21-1 is a pseudogene segment. The CDR3 loop spans 12 amino acids.

This clone came up once. This chain joins TRBV6-5 and TRBJ1-2; D is ambiguous. V dropped 0 bases and J dropped 6 bases, with 14 bases sitting between them. Germline V lookup: CDR1 MNHEY, CDR2 SVGAGI. The CDR3 runs to 15 residues. The CDR3 sequence: CASSYSRGRGNGYTF. The CDR3 nucleotides are TGTGCCAGCAGTTACTCGCGAGGGAGAGGCAATGGCTACACCTTC.

V gene TRBV9 combines with J gene TRBJ2-3; the match to TRBD2 covers 9 bases. Germline CDR1 reads SGDLS; CDR2 reads YYNGEE. The CDR3 covers 17 residues. V lost 2 bases to trimming and J lost 1 base; unmatched junction nucleotides: 8. The CDR3 DNA reads as TGTGCCAGCAGCGTCGTTGCGGGGGGGCAGGGCACAGATACGCAGTATTTT. This encodes CASSVVAGGQGTDTQYF.

The rearrangement links TRBV19 to TRBJ2-5; D might be TRBD2 (6 bases). V dropped 5 bases and J dropped 5 bases, with 12 bases sitting between them. The CDR3 loop spans 13 amino acids. Germline CDR1 LNHDA, CDR2 SQIVND (reference sequence). CDR3 residues: CASSPRRVETQYF. CDR3 coding DNA: TGTGCCAGTAGTCCCCGGAGGGTGGAGACCCAGTACTTC.

The chain uses TRBV21-1 and TRBJ2-7; the D segment call TRBD1 is taken from the table without a DNA check. TRBV21-1 is reported as a pseudogene. The CDR3 has 14 amino acids. CDR3 in DNA: TGTGCCAGCAGCAAGGGGGCCCGAGTGTACGAGCAGTACTTC. This codes for CASSKGARVYEQYF.

This clone was found a few times. The chain is built from TRBV19 and TRBJ1-1; unclear D gene. Trimming cost V 7 bases and J 1 base, with 13 bases left between them. Germline CDR1 LNHDA, CDR2 SQIVND (reference sequence). This CDR3 contains 14 residues. The CDR3 region is CASTYGSPNTEAFF. CDR3 in DNA: TGTGCCAGTACGTATGGTTCGCCGAACACTGAAGCTTTCTTT.

The chain is built from TRBV7-2 and TRBJ1-1; TRBD1 might be the D (5 bases). Trimming stripped 5 bases from V and 6 bases from J, with 10 bases between. The CDR3 covers 12 residues. The germline gives CDR1 SGHTA, CDR2 FQGNSA. DNA of the CDR3: TGTGCCAGCAGCCGGGGGGTTTCTGAAGCTTTCTTT. Amino acids: CASSRGVSEAFF.

The chain links TRBV4-3 to TRBJ2-5; tentatively, D is TRBD1 (6 bases). Germline CDR1 LGHNA, CDR2 YSLEER. Trimming cost V 0 bases and J 6 bases, with 20 bases left between them. This CDR3 has 17 amino acids. CDR3 coding DNA: TGCGCCAGCAGCCAAGAGGCCGGGACAATCCCGAGGAAGACCCAGTACTTC. It is translated as CASSQEAGTIPRKTQYF.

This chain links TRBV9 with TRBJ1-2, with D perhaps matching TRBD1 (6 bases). Germline V gives CDR1 SGDLS, CDR2 YYNGEE. CDR3 size: 18 residues. The V end lost 0 bases, the J end lost 1 base, and 19 bases lay between the germline ends. In nucleotides, the CDR3 is TGTGCCAGCAGCGTAGCCTACAGGGCTCTGGGGATTAACTATGGCTACACCTTC. Translated, it gives CASSVAYRALGINYGYTF.

This clone was seen only a few times. This chain joins TRBV7-2 and TRBJ1-5, with TRBD1 as a possible D gene (5 bases). CDR1 and CDR2 (germline): SGHTA, FQGNSA. CDR3 length: 15 residues. V was shortened by 3 bases and J by 6 bases, with 15 bases between the two germline ends. The CDR3: CASSFGGAVGQPQHF. The CDR3 nucleotides are TGTGCCAGCAGCTTCGGAGGGGCGGTTGGTCAGCCCCAGCATTTT.

The rearrangement joins TRBV5-1 to TRBJ1-1; D uncertain. CDR3 length: 13 residues. The V gene lost 0 bases and the J gene lost 1 base, with 4 bases spanning the gap. CDR1 is SGHRS and CDR2 is YFSETQ in the germline V gene. CDR3 coding DNA: TGCGCCAGCAGCTTGGTGCGGAACACTGAAGCTTTCTTT. Translating gives CASSLVRNTEAFF. Drawing the rest from reference TRBV5-1 and TRBJ1-1, the complete variable domain is KAGVTQTPRYLIKTRGQQVTLSCSPISGHRSVSWYQQTPGQGLQFLFEYFSETQRNKGNFPGRFSGRQFSNSRSEMNVSTLELGDSALYLCASSLVRNTEAFFGQGTRLTVV.

This clone was recorded a few times. The V gene is TRBV28, the J gene TRBJ2-5, with D possibly being TRBD1 (5 bases). The CDR3 length is 15 residues. Germline V gives CDR1 MDHEN, CDR2 SYDVKM. Deletions cut 6 bases from V and 0 bases from J, with 14 bases between. The CDR3 loop is CASSGSQGNQETQYF. The CDR3 DNA reads as TGTGCCAGCAGCGGATCCCAGGGTAACCAAGAGACCCAGTACTTC.

The rearrangement joins TRBV11-2 to TRBJ2-7; D may be TRBD2 (5 bases). Germline values: CDR1 SGHAT, CDR2 FQNNGV. With 5 bases removed from V and 13 bases from J, the gap between germline ends came to 12 bases. The length of the CDR3 is 10 residues. The CDR3 sequence: CASSAGLLYF. CDR3 coding DNA: TGTGCCAGCAGCGCTGGACTGTTATACTTC.

This clone was picked up a small number of times. The V gene is TRBV7-9, the J gene TRBJ2-7; 8 nucleotides agree with TRBD2. Losses at the gene ends were 5 bases for V and 5 bases for J; bases not matched to a gene: 8. The CDR3 is made up of 14 amino acids. The germline gives CDR1 SEHNR, CDR2 FQNEAQ (reference sequence). The CDR3 nucleotides read TGTGCCAGCAGCAGTAGGACGCGGGGGGACGAGCAGTACTTC. This translates into CASSSRTRGDEQYF. Full variable domain (missing parts from reference TRBV7-9 and TRBJ2-7): DTGVSQNPRHKITKRGQNVTFRCDPISEHNRLYWYRQTLGQGPEFLTYFQNEAQLEKSRLLSDRFSAERPKGSFSTLEIQRTEQGDSAMYLCASSSRTRGDEQYFGPGTRLTVT.

This clone has only a few counts. Germline and junction disagree at one end, which may indicate a read error. V gene TRBV11-1 combines with J gene TRBJ2-3, with 9 bases lining up with TRBD2. This CDR3 is built from 17 residues. Per germline, CDR1 SGHAT and CDR2 FQDESV (reference sequence). CDR3 nucleotide sequence: TGTGCCAGCAGTTTAGGACTAGCGAATTTTGGCACAGATACGCAGTATTTT. Translating gives CASSLGLANFGTDTQYF.

This chain joins TRBV7-6 and TRBJ2-4; the D call may be TRBD1 or TRBD2 (7 bases each). Between the trimmed V and J ends, which lost 1 base and 4 bases, there was a span of 20 bases. Germline assignment: CDR1 SGHVS and CDR2 FNYEAQ. This CDR3 has 18 residues. The CDR3 region is CASSLGALRGGAKNIQYF. CDR3 DNA: TGTGCCAGCAGCTTAGGAGCCCTCAGGGGGGGGGCGAAAAACATTCAGTACTTC. Combining the CDR3 with reference TRBV7-6 and TRBJ2-4 gives the whole variable domain GAGVSQSPRYKVTKRGQDVALRCDPISGHVSLYWYRQALGQGPEFLTYFNYEAQQDKSGLPNDRFSAERPEGSISTLTIQRTEQRDSAMYRCASSLGALRGGAKNIQYFGAGTRLSVL.

The chain combines TRBV10-3 with TRBJ2-7; D is ambiguous. There are 15 residues in the CDR3. The V gene lost 3 bases and the J gene lost 0 bases, with 12 bases spanning the gap. Germline V lookup: CDR1 ENHRY, CDR2 SYGVKD. The CDR3 region is CAISEGRSLSYEQYF. The CDR3 coding sequence is TGTGCCATCAGTGAAGGCAGATCTCTCTCCTACGAGCAGTACTTC.

This clone was seen more than once but under ten times. The rearrangement links TRBV5-4 to TRBJ2-3; D is possibly TRBD2 (7 bases). The V end was cut by 1 base, the J end by 0 bases, with 15 bases between. This CDR3 spans 17 amino acids. Germline V gives CDR1 SGHNT, CDR2 YYREEE (reference sequence). The CDR3 DNA reads TGTGCCAGCAGCTTGTACGGAGGGGGGGTCAGCACAGATACGCAGTATTTT. Amino acid sequence: CASSLYGGGVSTDTQYF.

CDR3 loop: CASSLGLTRGGEKLFF. CDR3 DNA: TGTGCCAGCAGCTTAGGTCTTACAAGGGGGGGTGAAAAACTGTTTTTT. This sequence joins TRBV7-2 and TRBJ1-4; tentative D call: TRBD1 (6 bases). The CDR3 sequence is 16 residues long. From germline, CDR1 is SGHTA and CDR2 FQGNSA. Trimming took off 1 base at V and 7 bases at J, with 16 bases between the two ends. The full variable domain, completed using reference TRBV7-2 and TRBJ1-4, is GAGVSQSPSNKVTEKGKDVELRCDPISGHTALYWYRQSLGQGLEFLIYFQGNSAPDKSGLPSDRFSAERTGGSVSTLTIQRTQQEDSAVYLCASSLGLTRGGEKLFFGSGTQLSVL.

The rearrangement uses TRBV7-2 and TRBJ2-7; possible D gene TRBD2, 7 bases. This CDR3 region has 15 residues. The V gene's germline CDR1 is SGHTA and CDR2 FQGNSA. With 3 bases removed from V and 2 bases from J, the gap between germline ends came to 14 bases. Here the CDR3 DNA reads TGTGCCAGCAGCTTCTCGGGGGGCGCCCCCTACGAGCAGTACTTC. This gives the protein CASSFSGGAPYEQYF.

The genes are TRBV5-1 and TRBJ2-1; 8 positions match TRBD2. The CDR3 consists of 16 residues. J gave up 7 bases and V 0 bases, and 9 bases lay outside the gene matches. Germline V lookup: CDR1 SGHRS, CDR2 YFSETQ. CDR3 in DNA: TGCGCCAGCAGCTTGGTAACTAGCGGCATTAAGAATGAGCAGTTCTTC. Residues: CASSLVTSGIKNEQFF.

This chain uses TRBV6-5 with TRBJ2-2, with no clear D. The CDR3 contains 13 residues. Germline V lookup: CDR1 MNHEY, CDR2 SVGAGI. Trimming removed 11 bases from V and 2 bases from J, with 12 bases in between. CDR3 nucleotide sequence: TGTGCCTCACGGACGGAAAACACCGGGGAGCTGTTTTTT. This translates into CASRTENTGELFF.

V is TRBV19 and J is TRBJ2-2; D may be TRBD1 (5 bases). V lost 6 bases and J lost 5, with 19 bases in between. Germline CDR1 is LNHDA and CDR2 is SQIVND (reference sequence). The CDR3 has 16 residues. The CDR3 DNA sequence: TGTGCCAGTAGCTCACCCCTAGGGGTAAATACCGGGGAGCTGTTTTTT. Translation: CASSSPLGVNTGELFF.

This clone was detected a few times. Different DNA sequences within this sample yield the same CDR3. Here the CDR3 reads CASSLGQGGNQPQHF. In DNA, the CDR3 is TGCGCCAGCAGCTTGGGACAGGGCGGCAATCAGCCCCAGCATTTT. V is TRBV5-1 and J is TRBJ1-5, with 7 bases matching TRBD1. The V segment lost 0 bases and the J segment 2 bases; nucleotides outside the gene matches: 2. CDR3 size: 15 residues. The germline CDR1 and CDR2 sequences are SGHRS and YFSETQ.

This clone has just a few counts. This chain links TRBV6-5 with TRBJ2-5; D unresolved. This CDR3 contains 14 residues. Germline CDR1 is MNHEY and CDR2 is SVGAGI. The V and J ends lost 2 bases and 2 bases respectively, with 9 bases between them. In DNA form, the CDR3 reads TGTGCCAGCAGTTACCACAGCCAACAAGAGACCCAGTACTTC. Translation: CASSYHSQQETQYF.

This chain uses TRBV6-5 with TRBJ1-5; D unresolved. Germline loops: CDR1 MNHEY, CDR2 SVGAGI. The CDR3 loop spans 13 amino acids. Trimming took 5 bases from V and 4 from J, leaving 9 bases between them. CDR3 region: CASSPTGNQPQHF. In DNA form, the CDR3 reads TGTGCCAGCAGTCCCACGGGGAATCAGCCCCAGCATTTT.

In its sample, this clone was seen a few times. The gene calls are TRBV10-3 and TRBJ1-4, with D unresolved. The V and J ends lost 7 bases and 3 bases respectively, with 9 bases between them. Germline CDR1 and CDR2: ENHRY and SYGVKD. The CDR3 runs 13 residues. This CDR3 reads CAIKSIPNEKLFF. CDR3 sequence (DNA): TGTGCCATCAAAAGTATTCCTAATGAAAAACTGTTTTTT.

This chain connects TRBV5-1 to TRBJ2-1, with D tentatively TRBD1 or TRBD2 (6 bases each). V gave up 3 bases and J gave up 15 bases, with 16 bases separating them. Germline V gene lookup returns CDR1 SGHRS and CDR2 YFSETQ. This CDR3 spans 12 amino acids. The CDR3 is CASSSGGGSRFF. CDR3 coding DNA: TGCGCCAGCAGCTCCGGAGGGGGGTCTCGGTTCTTC.

The chain joins TRBV28 to TRBJ2-1; 8 bases agree with TRBD2. The CDR3 consists of 15 residues. The germline gives CDR1 MDHEN, CDR2 SYDVKM. J was trimmed by 0 bases and V by 8 bases; bases with no gene match: 6. The CDR3 reads CASWTGTSSYNEQFF. The CDR3, as DNA: TGTGCCAGCTGGACCGGGACTAGCTCCTACAATGAGCAGTTCTTC.